These 20 T cell receptor beta chains came from one sample sequenced in a study of a mutant IDH1 vaccine in newly diagnosed glioma (dated by TCRdb to about 2021). The receptor library was made with the immunoSEQ multiplex PCR assay. The table comes from immuneACCESS by way of TCRdb, which keeps in-frame sequences with V and J called. Part of the clones is missing from these tables; in studies checked, under half for an unresolved V gene and the rest for unknown reasons. The sample records 52,000 or so clones, roughly 80% of which are singletons. The ten top clones hold more than 5.5% of the sample. Antigens for these TCRs are unknown. Interpreted using the paper, the time point label stands for: week 23, last vaccination. Each vaccine dose, consisting of 300 ug of a 20-mer mutant IDH1 peptide in Montanide, was administered subcutaneously with topical imiquimod. The sample consisted of PBMCs, taken from a glioma patient whose treatment included an IDH1 peptide vaccine. These receptors all come from a man between 35 and 55 years old with glioma.

The chain combines TRBV7-9 with TRBJ1-1; no clear D. This CDR3 is 12 amino acids long. Germline V gene lookup returns CDR1 SEHNR and CDR2 FQNEAQ (reference sequence). V was pared by 1 base and J by 4 bases, with 4 bases between. The CDR3 bases are TGTGCCAGCAGCTTAGGGACCACTGAAGCTTTCTTT. Protein sequence: CASSLGTTEAFF.

The chain has TRBV4-1 and TRBJ2-7; no reliable D call. Germline V gene lookup returns CDR1 MGHRA and CDR2 YSYEKL. The CDR3 runs to 15 residues. V lost 1 base and J 0 bases, leaving 10 bases between the germline ends. CDR3 sequence reads: CASSQVPTASYEQYF. The CDR3 coding sequence is TGCGCCAGCAGCCAAGTGCCAACCGCCTCCTACGAGCAGTACTTC.

The gene calls are TRBV25-1 and TRBJ1-4, with D perhaps TRBD1 (5 bases). The CDR3 consists of 15 residues. The V gene lost 4 bases and the J gene lost 7 bases, with 16 bases spanning the gap. Germline CDR1 is MGHDK and CDR2 is SYGVNS. In nucleotides, the CDR3 is TGTGCCAGCAGTGCCCACGGGGGAATTATTGAAAAACTGTTTTTT. It is translated as CASSAHGGIIEKLFF.

This clone has only a few counts. This sequence joins TRBV4-1 and TRBJ1-2; 8 positions agree with TRBD1. The CDR3 loop spans 14 amino acids. V lost 2 bases and J lost 3; bases outside the gene matches: 2. Germline CDR1 reads MGHRA; CDR2 reads YSYEKL. CDR3 nucleotides: TGCGCCAGCAGCCAAACAGGGGGTGACTATGGCTACACCTTC. It yields the protein CASSQTGGDYGYTF.

This clone was picked up a small number of times. CDR3 residues: CASSHRQGSNEKLFF. In nucleotides, the CDR3 is TGTGCCAGCAGTCATAGACAGGGATCTAATGAAAAACTGTTTTTT. J is TRBJ1-4 and V is TRBV2; 7 nucleotides agree with TRBD1. The germline CDR1 and CDR2 sequences are SNHLY and FYNNEI. This CDR3 comprises 15 residues. Losses at the gene ends were 5 bases for V and 3 bases for J; bases not matched to a gene: 6.

To note about this clone: The same CDR3 can be traced to other DNA sequences in this sample. V and J are TRBV6-5 and TRBJ1-3, with no clear D. This CDR3 is built from 15 residues. Germline V CDR1 and CDR2: MNHEY, SVGAGI. Trimming shortened V by 2 bases and J by 0 bases, and 8 bases separated the two germline ends. The CDR3 nucleotides are TGTGCCAGCAGTTACGTCGCAGGCTCTGGAAACACCATATATTTT. Translation gives CASSYVAGSGNTIYF.

The chain combines TRBV30 with TRBJ2-5; the match to TRBD2 covers 9 bases. The CDR3 runs 13 residues. Trimming at V came to 1 base and at J to 5 bases, leaving 2 bases not matched to a gene. CDR1 and CDR2 from the germline V gene are GTSNPN and SVGIG (reference sequence). The CDR3 loop is CAWSDGLAETQYF. CDR3 nucleotide sequence: TGTGCCTGGAGTGACGGACTAGCGGAGACCCAGTACTTC.

The DNA for the CDR3 is TGTGCCAGCAGCGTAGGGGACAATTCGGGCCTAATGAACACTGAAGCTTTCTTT. Protein product: CASSVGDNSGLMNTEAFF. The gene calls are TRBV9 and TRBJ1-1; D possibly corresponds to TRBD1 (6 bases). V lost 0 bases, J lost 0 bases, and 18 bases lay in between. The CDR3 runs to 18 residues. The germline V gene encodes CDR1 SGDLS and CDR2 YYNGEE.

This chain uses TRBV4-1 with TRBJ2-7; 10 bases map to TRBD1. Per the germline V gene, CDR1 is MGHRA and CDR2 is YSYEKL. The length of the CDR3 is 13 residues. Trimming cost V 2 bases and J 9 bases; bases outside gene matches: 4. The CDR3 DNA follows: TGCGCCAGCAGCCAAAGACAGGGGGCCGGGCAGTACTTC. This gives the protein CASSQRQGAGQYF.

The chain combines TRBV2 with TRBJ1-1; TRBD1 is a possible D gene (5 bases). Germline V gene lookup returns CDR1 SNHLY and CDR2 FYNNEI. V lost 2 bases to trimming and J lost 1 base, with 8 bases between them. This CDR3 comprises 14 residues. The CDR3 nucleotides read TGTGCCAGCAGTGAATGGGGGACGAACACTGAAGCTTTCTTT. Amino acids: CASSEWGTNTEAFF.

J is TRBJ2-3 and V is TRBV5-1, with D possibly TRBD1 on 5 matching bases. CDR1 and CDR2 (germline): SGHRS, YFSETQ. The CDR3 is 14 residues long. V was trimmed by 0 bases and J by 4 bases, leaving 9 bases between them. This chain's CDR3 is CASSLEKGADTQYF. CDR3 DNA: TGCGCCAGCAGCTTGGAAAAAGGGGCAGATACGCAGTATTTT.

The rearrangement links TRBV7-9 to TRBJ2-7, with 8 bases aligning to TRBD2. The germline V gene has CDR1 SEHNR and CDR2 FQNEAQ (reference sequence). Unmatched junction bases numbered 8, after V lost 1 base and J lost 9 bases. The CDR3 is 14 amino acids. CDR3 sequence: CASSLGTSRVGQYF. DNA of the CDR3: TGTGCCAGCAGCTTAGGGACTAGCCGCGTAGGGCAGTACTTC.

This chain uses TRBV2 with TRBJ1-4; D perhaps matches TRBD1 (5 bases). The CDR3 contains 14 residues. The V and J ends lost 5 bases and 4 bases respectively, with 11 bases between them. Germline V lookup: CDR1 SNHLY, CDR2 FYNNEI. The CDR3 is CASSPGRFNEKLFF. CDR3 bases: TGTGCCAGCAGTCCGGGACGGTTTAATGAAAAACTGTTTTTT.

In this sample, this clone turned up once. The chain uses TRBV5-1 and TRBJ2-3; 7 bases line up with TRBD2. The CDR3 consists of 15 residues. With 1 base clipped from V and 0 bases from J, the junction kept 2 bases outside the gene matches. Germline-derived CDR1 and CDR2 are SGHRS and YFSETQ. CDR3 nucleotide sequence: TGCGCCAGCAGCTTGAAACTAGCGAGCACAGATACGCAGTATTTT. It encodes CASSLKLASTDTQYF.

The rearrangement joins TRBV5-1 to TRBJ2-3; possibly TRBD2 for D (7 bases). Germline V CDR1 and CDR2: SGHRS, YFSETQ. CDR3 size: 16 residues. V lost 0 bases and J 2 bases, leaving 13 bases between the germline ends. CDR3 in DNA: TGCGCCAGCAGCTTGGGTTGGGGGGGGCCCACAGATACGCAGTATTTT. Protein sequence: CASSLGWGGPTDTQYF. The whole variable domain, filled in from reference TRBV5-1 and TRBJ2-3, reads KAGVTQTPRYLIKTRGQQVTLSCSPISGHRSVSWYQQTPGQGLQFLFEYFSETQRNKGNFPGRFSGRQFSNSRSEMNVSTLELGDSALYLCASSLGWGGPTDTQYFGPGTRLTVL.

The chain has TRBV10-3 and TRBJ2-7, with a weak D call TRBD2 (6 bases). V lost 10 bases and J 4 bases, leaving 20 bases between the germline ends. CDR3 length equals 14 residues. Germline V CDR1 and CDR2: ENHRY, SYGVKD. CDR3 loop: CATRGPSAGYEQYF. As DNA, the CDR3 is TGTGCCACAAGGGGACCTAGCGCCGGGTACGAGCAGTACTTC.

This chain joins TRBV5-1 and TRBJ2-3; 14 bases fit TRBD2. With V trimmed by 3 bases and J by 4 bases, 4 bases remained unmatched. CDR1 is SGHRS, CDR2 YFSETQ, per germline. This CDR3 has 16 residues. The CDR3 DNA is TGCGCCAGCAGCTGGGGACTAGCGGGGGTCTCAGATACGCAGTATTTT. Its protein is CASSWGLAGVSDTQYF.

This sequence joins TRBV5-6 and TRBJ2-7; no clear D. The V gene lost 0 bases and the J gene lost 7 bases, with 11 bases spanning the gap. From germline, CDR1 is SGHDT and CDR2 YYEEEE. The CDR3 runs 13 residues. Here the CDR3 reads CASSLVGLGEQYF. The CDR3 coding sequence is TGTGCCAGCAGCTTGGTAGGGTTAGGGGAGCAGTACTTC.

V usage is TRBV2 and J usage is TRBJ1-5; D gene ambiguous. The length of the CDR3 is 11 residues. V dropped 3 bases and J dropped 8 bases, with 5 bases sitting between them. CDR1 is SNHLY, CDR2 FYNNEI, per germline. DNA of the CDR3: TGTGCCAGCAGTGACGGAAAGCCCCAGCATTTT. It is translated as CASSDGKPQHF.

Written as DNA, the CDR3 is TGTGCCAGCAGTGGGGGAGGGACCTCCTATAATTCACCCCTCCACTTT. The encoded protein is CASSGGGTSYNSPLHF. The chain carries TRBV27 and TRBJ1-6; tentative D call: TRBD1 (5 bases). CDR3 length: 16 amino acids. Trimming left V 5 bases short and J 0 bases short, with 11 bases between. Per germline, CDR1 MNHEY and CDR2 SMNVEV (reference sequence).